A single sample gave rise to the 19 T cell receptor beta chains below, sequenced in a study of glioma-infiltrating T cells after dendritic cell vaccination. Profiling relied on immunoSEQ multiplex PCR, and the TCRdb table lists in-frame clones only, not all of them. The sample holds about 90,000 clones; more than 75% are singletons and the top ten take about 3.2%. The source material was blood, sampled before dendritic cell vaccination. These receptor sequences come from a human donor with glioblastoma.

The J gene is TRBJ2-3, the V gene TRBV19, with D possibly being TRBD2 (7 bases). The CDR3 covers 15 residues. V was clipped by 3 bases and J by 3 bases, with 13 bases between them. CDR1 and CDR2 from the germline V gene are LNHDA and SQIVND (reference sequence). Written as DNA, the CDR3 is TGTGCCAGTAGTATGGGGGGGCGGGGGACAGATACGCAGTATTTT. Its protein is CASSMGGRGTDTQYF. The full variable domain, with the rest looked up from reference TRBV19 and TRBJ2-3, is DGGITQSPKYLFRKEGQNVTLSCEQNLNHDAMYWYRQDPGQGLRLIYYSQIVNDFQKGDIAEGYSVSREKKESFPLTVTSAQKNPTAFYLCASSMGGRGTDTQYFGPGTRLTVL.

CDR3 sequence reads: CASSDLTGPSPLHF. The CDR3 region has the DNA TGTGCCAGCAGTGATTTGACAGGCCCTTCGCCCCTCCACTTT. The genes are TRBV2 and TRBJ1-6; D is perhaps TRBD1 (6 bases). This CDR3 comprises 14 residues. With 3 bases removed from V and 13 bases from J, the gap between germline ends came to 16 bases. CDR1 and CDR2 (germline): SNHLY, FYNNEI. Complete variable domain (other parts from reference TRBV2 and TRBJ1-6): EPEVTQTPSHQVTQMGQEVILRCVPISNHLYFYWYRQILGQKVEFLVSFYNNEISEKSEIFDDQFSVERPDGSNFTLKIRSTKLEDSAMYFCASSDLTGPSPLHFGNGTRLTVT.

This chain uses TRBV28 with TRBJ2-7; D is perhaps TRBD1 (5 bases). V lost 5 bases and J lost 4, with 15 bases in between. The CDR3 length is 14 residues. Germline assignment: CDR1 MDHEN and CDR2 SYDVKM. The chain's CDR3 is CASSTRVRSYEQYF. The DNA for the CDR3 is TGTGCCAGCAGTACCAGGGTAAGGAGTTACGAGCAGTACTTC.

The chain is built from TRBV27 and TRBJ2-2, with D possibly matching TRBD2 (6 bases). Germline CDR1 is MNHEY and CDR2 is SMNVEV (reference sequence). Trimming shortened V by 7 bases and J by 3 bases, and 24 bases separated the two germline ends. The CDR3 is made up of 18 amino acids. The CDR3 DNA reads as TGTGCCAGCACCCTACTACGCCGGGATGCGGGGTACACCGGGGAGCTGTTTTTT. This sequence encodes CASTLLRRDAGYTGELFF.

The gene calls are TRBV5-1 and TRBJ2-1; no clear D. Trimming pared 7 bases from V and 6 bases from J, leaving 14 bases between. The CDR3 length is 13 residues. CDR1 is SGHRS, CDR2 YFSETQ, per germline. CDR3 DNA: TGCGCCAGCGGAGAACTGGGTTCCAATGAGCAGTTCTTC. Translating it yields CASGELGSNEQFF.

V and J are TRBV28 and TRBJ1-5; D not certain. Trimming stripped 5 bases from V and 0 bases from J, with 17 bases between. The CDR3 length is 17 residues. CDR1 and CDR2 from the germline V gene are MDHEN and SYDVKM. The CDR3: CASSPTGEVYSNQPQHF. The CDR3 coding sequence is TGTGCCAGCAGTCCTACCGGGGAGGTCTATAGCAATCAGCCCCAGCATTTT.

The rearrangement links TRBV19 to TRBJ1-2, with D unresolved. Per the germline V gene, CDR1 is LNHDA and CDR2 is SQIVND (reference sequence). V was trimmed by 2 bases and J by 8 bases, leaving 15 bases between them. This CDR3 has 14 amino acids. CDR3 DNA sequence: TGTGCCAGTAGTATACGGGGTAAGGAAGGAGGCTACACCTTC. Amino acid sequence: CASSIRGKEGGYTF. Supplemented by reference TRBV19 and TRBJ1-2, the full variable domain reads DGGITQSPKYLFRKEGQNVTLSCEQNLNHDAMYWYRQDPGQGLRLIYYSQIVNDFQKGDIAEGYSVSREKKESFPLTVTSAQKNPTAFYLCASSIRGKEGGYTFGSGTRLTVV.

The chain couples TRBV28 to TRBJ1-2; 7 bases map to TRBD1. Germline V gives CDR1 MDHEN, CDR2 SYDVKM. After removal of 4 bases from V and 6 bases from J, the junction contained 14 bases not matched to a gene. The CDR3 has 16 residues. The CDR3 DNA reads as TGTGCCAGCAGTTCCCGGACAGGCAGGGCTTCCCATGGCTACACCTTC. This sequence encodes CASSSRTGRASHGYTF.

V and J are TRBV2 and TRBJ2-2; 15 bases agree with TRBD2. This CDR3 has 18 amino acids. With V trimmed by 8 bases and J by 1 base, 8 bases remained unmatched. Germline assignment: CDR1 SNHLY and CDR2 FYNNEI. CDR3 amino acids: CASGNAGLAGGNTGELFF. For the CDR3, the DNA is TGTGCCAGCGGCAACGCGGGACTAGCGGGGGGGAACACCGGGGAGCTGTTTTTT.

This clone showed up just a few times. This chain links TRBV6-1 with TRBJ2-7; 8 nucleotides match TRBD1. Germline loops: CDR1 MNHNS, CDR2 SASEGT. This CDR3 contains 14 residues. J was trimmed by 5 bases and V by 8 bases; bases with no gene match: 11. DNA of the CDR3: TGTGCCAGCGCGCCGGGACAGGCAGTCCACGAGCAGTACTTC. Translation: CASAPGQAVHEQYF.

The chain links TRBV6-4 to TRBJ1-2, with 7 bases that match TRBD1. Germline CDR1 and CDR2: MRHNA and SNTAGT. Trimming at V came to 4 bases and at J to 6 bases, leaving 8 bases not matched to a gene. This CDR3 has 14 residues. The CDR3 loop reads CASSAQGVRDGYTF. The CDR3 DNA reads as TGTGCCAGCAGTGCCCAGGGGGTGAGGGATGGCTACACCTTC.

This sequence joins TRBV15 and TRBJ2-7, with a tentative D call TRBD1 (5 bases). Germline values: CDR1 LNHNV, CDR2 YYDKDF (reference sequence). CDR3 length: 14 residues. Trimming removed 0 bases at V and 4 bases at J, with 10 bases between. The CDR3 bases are TGTGCCACCAGCAGAGATGCAGGGTCATACGAGCAGTACTTC. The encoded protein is CATSRDAGSYEQYF.

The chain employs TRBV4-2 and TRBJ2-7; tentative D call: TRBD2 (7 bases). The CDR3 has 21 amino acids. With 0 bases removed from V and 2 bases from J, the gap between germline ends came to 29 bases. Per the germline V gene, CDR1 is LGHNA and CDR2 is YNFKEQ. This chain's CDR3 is CASSQDWENPTSGGGAYEQYF. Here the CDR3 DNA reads TGTGCCAGCAGCCAAGATTGGGAAAACCCTACCTCTGGCGGGGGCGCCTACGAGCAGTACTTC.

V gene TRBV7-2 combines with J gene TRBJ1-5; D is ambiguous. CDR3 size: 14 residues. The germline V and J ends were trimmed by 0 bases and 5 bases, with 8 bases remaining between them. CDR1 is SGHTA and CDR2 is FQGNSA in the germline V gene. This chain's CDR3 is CASSLAVTDQPQHF. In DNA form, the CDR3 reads TGTGCCAGCAGCTTAGCGGTTACAGATCAGCCCCAGCATTTT.

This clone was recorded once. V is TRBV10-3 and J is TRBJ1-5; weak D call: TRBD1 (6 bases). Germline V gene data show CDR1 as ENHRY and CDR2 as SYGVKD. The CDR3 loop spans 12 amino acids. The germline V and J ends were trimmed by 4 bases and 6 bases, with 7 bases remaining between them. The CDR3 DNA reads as TGTGCCATCAGTGTAGGGGGTCAGCCCCAGCATTTT. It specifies CAISVGGQPQHF.

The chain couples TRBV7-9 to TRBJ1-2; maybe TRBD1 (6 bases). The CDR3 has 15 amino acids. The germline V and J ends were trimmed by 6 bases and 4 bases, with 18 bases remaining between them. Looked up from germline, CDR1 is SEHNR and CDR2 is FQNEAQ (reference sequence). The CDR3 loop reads CASRGWDGGAYGYTF. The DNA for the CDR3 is TGTGCCAGCAGGGGCTGGGACGGGGGGGCCTATGGCTACACCTTC.

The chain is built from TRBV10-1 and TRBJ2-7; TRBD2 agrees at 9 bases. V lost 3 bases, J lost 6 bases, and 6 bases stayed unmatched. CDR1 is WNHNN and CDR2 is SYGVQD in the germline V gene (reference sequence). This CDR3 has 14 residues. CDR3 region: CASSDGTSPPEQYF. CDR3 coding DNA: TGCGCCAGCAGTGATGGGACTAGCCCCCCCGAGCAGTACTTC.

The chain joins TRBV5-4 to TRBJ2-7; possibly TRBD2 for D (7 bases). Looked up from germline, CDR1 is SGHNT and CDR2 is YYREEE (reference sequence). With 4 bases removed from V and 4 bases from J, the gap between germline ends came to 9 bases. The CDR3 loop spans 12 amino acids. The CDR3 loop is CASSRGAYEQYF. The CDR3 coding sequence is TGTGCCAGCAGCCGGGGGGCGTACGAGCAGTACTTC.

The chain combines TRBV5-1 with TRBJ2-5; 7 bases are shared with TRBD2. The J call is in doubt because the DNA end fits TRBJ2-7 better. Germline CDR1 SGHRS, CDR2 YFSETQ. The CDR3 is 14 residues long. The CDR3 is CASSSSGAGYEQYF. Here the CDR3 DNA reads TGCGCCAGCAGCTCCTCGGGAGCGGGGTACGAGCAGTACTTC.